This TCR beta chain was identified in a study of shared clonotypes between healthy human individuals. Within Nashville, Tennessee resided all donors, each a Caucasian adult. CD45RA+ naive and CD45RA-negative memory subsets were separated from CD4+ cells. There are 15 residues in the CDR3. Looked up from germline, CDR1 is SGHDT and CDR2 is YYEEEE. V lost 2 bases and J lost 5; bases outside the gene matches: 9. Using immunoSEQ multiplex PCR, the repertoire was profiled, and TCRdb retains in-frame clones only, with some absent. The table has approximately 2.4 million clones, around 95% seen once. The rearrangement links TRBV5-6 to TRBJ2-5, with TRBD1 identical over 7 bases. Material: naive CD4+ T cells sorted from blood. As to subset: CD45RA+ positively selected. The TCR comes from a man between 18 and 35 years old in good health. The DNA of the CDR3 is TGTGCCAGCAGCTTCCAGGACAGGCAAACCGAGACCCAGTACTTC. Its protein is CASSFQDRQTETQYF.